The 15 T cell receptor beta chains below come from one sample, sequenced in a study of CXCR3-negative and CXCR3-positive naive CD8 T cells. The TRB cDNA libraries were prepared by 5' RACE with UMI labels. TCRdb reprocessed the 5' RACE reads and stores each CDR3 protein as one record, lacking DNA. The repertoire shows 70,000 to 100,000 distinct CDR3 sequences; the top ten hold 1.7%. Sample: naive CXCR3- CD8+ T cells from blood. Subset in this sample: CD45RO-CCR7+CD27+CD95- naive CD8+ T cells lacking CXCR3 (TNR3-). The receptors derive from a human donor in good health. Some clones in this sample may be carry-over from other donors' samples.

This chain joins TRBV29-1 and TRBJ2-1. The CDR3 covers 11 residues. The germline V gene encodes CDR1 SQVTM and CDR2 ANQGSEA. CDR3 sequence: CSVDVYNEQFF.

V and J are TRBV28 and TRBJ2-2. The CDR3 totals 14 residues. Germline V gene lookup returns CDR1 MDHEN and CDR2 SYDVKM. The CDR3 reads CASEPTFSAGELFF.

The chain links TRBV7-9 to TRBJ2-1. CDR3 length: 13 residues. CDR1 and CDR2 from the germline V gene are SEHNR and FQNEAQ (reference sequence). The CDR3 is CASSHQEKNEQFF.

This chain connects TRBV7-3 to TRBJ1-6; TCRdb designates TRBD1, a call that cannot be tested without DNA. CDR1 is SGHTA and CDR2 is FQGTGA in the germline V gene. CDR3 length: 16 residues. CDR3 residues: CASSLTEGRGGSPLHF.

The V gene is TRBV4-1, the J gene TRBJ2-1; TCRdb designates TRBD2, a call that cannot be tested without DNA. The CDR3 spans 18 residues. The germline CDR1 and CDR2 sequences are MGHRA and YSYEKL. The CDR3: CATSVGVAGGGSYNEQFF.

This chain joins TRBV5-6 and TRBJ2-7; TCRdb reports TRBD1, a call that lacks DNA to check it against. In germline, CDR1 is SGHDT, CDR2 YYEEEE. This CDR3 has 14 residues. The CDR3 spells CASSFGTETYEQYF.

This CDR3 reads CASSPRTSGRSFF. The V and J genes are TRBV7-4 and TRBJ2-1; without DNA, the TCRdb call of TRBD2 cannot be checked. This CDR3 is 13 amino acids long. The V gene's germline CDR1 is SGHVT and CDR2 SQSDAQ.

This sequence joins TRBV29-1 and TRBJ2-7; TCRdb's D call, TRBD2, is unchecked because there is no DNA. The CDR3 totals 16 residues. Germline loops: CDR1 SQVTM, CDR2 ANQGSEA. The CDR3 region is CSVAGTSGYEGYEQYF.

The chain links TRBV6-5 to TRBJ2-7. CDR3 size: 13 residues. CDR1 is MNHEY and CDR2 is SVGAGI in the germline V gene. This CDR3 reads CASSYSAVYEQYF.

This CDR3 is CSARDVRGGDTGELFF. This chain uses TRBV20-1 with TRBJ2-2; TCRdb picks TRBD2, but there is no DNA to check that call. Looked up from germline, CDR1 is DFQATT and CDR2 is SNEGSKA (reference sequence). This CDR3 region has 16 residues.

This chain links TRBV28 with TRBJ2-2; TCRdb indicates TRBD1, and absent DNA this call remains unverified. The CDR3 length is 15 residues. From germline, CDR1 is MDHEN and CDR2 SYDVKM. The CDR3 is CASSLGGLLTGELFF.

The chain recombines TRBV4-2 with TRBJ2-7; as DNA is missing, the TRBD1 call by TCRdb cannot be tested. CDR1 is LGHNA and CDR2 is YNFKEQ in the germline V gene. CDR3 size: 15 residues. CDR3: CASSQGGGHVYEQYF.

The chain uses TRBV7-3 and TRBJ2-1; there is no DNA to check the TCRdb D call of TRBD2. Germline V lookup: CDR1 SGHTA, CDR2 FQGTGA. The CDR3 is made up of 15 amino acids. The CDR3 here is CASSLRYSHYNEQFF.

The chain uses TRBV7-6 and TRBJ2-7; the D call of TRBD1 rests on TCRdb alone, since no DNA is present to check it. Germline V gene lookup returns CDR1 SGHVS and CDR2 FNYEAQ. The length of the CDR3 is 14 residues. The CDR3 reads CASSLGDGGWWQYF.

J is TRBJ2-3 and V is TRBV6-4; TCRdb's D call of TRBD1 is untestable without DNA. CDR1 and CDR2 (germline): MRHNA, SNTAGT. The CDR3 spans 15 residues. The CDR3 sequence: CASSDSTGGPDTQYF.